One sample yielded the 5 T cell receptor beta chains listed below, sequenced in a study of T cells expressing NK-cell markers. Reanalyzing the 5' RACE reads, TCRdb keeps one entry per CDR3 protein, without DNA. This table holds approximately 440,000 distinct CDR3 sequences. The specimen sequenced was blood T cells: a sorted CD56 or NKG2C T cell subset, CD4+ or CD8+ T cells, or bulk PBMC T cells (not recorded which). These receptors were taken from a woman between 50 and 59 years old in good health.

The chain employs TRBV29-1 and TRBJ2-2; TCRdb names TRBD2, which stays unverified in the absence of DNA. Germline V gene data show CDR1 as SQVTM and CDR2 as ANQGSEA. The CDR3 runs 15 residues. CDR3 in amino acids: CVCTSGSASWGELFF.

The chain has TRBV7-2 and TRBJ2-1; TCRdb's D call of TRBD2 is untestable without DNA. CDR1 is SGHTA, CDR2 FQGNSA, per germline. The CDR3 is 15 residues long. The CDR3 loop reads CASSFMASGSDEQFF.

The rearrangement joins TRBV21-1 to TRBJ2-3; there is no DNA to check the TCRdb D call of TRBD1. TRBV21-1 is marked as a pseudogene. This CDR3 has 16 amino acids. CDR3 residues: CASSKALAGSTDTQYF.

The chain employs TRBV28 and TRBJ2-5; the TCRdb call, TRBD2, lacks DNA for checking. CDR1 MDHEN and CDR2 SYDVKM come from the germline V gene. This CDR3 contains 14 residues. The CDR3 here is CASTGAGGRETQYF.

The chain has TRBV2 and TRBJ2-3; TCRdb calls TRBD1, which cannot be checked without DNA. Germline-derived CDR1 and CDR2 are SNHLY and FYNNEI. The CDR3 covers 16 residues. The CDR3 here is CASSERSDSGTDTQYF.